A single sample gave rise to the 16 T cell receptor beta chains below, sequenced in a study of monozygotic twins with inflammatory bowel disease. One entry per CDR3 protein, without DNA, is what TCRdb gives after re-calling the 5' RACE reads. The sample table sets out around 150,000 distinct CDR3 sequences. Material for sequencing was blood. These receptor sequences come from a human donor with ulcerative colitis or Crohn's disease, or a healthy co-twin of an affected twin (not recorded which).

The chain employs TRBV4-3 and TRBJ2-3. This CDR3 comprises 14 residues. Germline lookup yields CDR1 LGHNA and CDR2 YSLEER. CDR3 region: CASSQDNSADTQYF.

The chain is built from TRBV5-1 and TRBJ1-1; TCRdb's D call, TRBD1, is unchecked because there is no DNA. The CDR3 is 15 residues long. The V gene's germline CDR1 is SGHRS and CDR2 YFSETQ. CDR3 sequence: CASSLVGTEDTEAFF.

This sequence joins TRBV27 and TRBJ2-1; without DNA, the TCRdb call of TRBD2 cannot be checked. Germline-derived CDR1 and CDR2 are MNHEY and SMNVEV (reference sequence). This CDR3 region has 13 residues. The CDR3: CATASSGYNEQFF.

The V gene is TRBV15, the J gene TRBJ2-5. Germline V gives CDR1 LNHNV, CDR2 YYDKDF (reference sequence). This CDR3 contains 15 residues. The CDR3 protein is CATSRDLAQQETQYF.

CDR3 residues: CASSQRAGRDETQYF. The chain uses TRBV4-3 and TRBJ2-5; TCRdb picks TRBD2, but there is no DNA to check that call. CDR3 length: 15 residues. Germline CDR1 LGHNA, CDR2 YSLEER.

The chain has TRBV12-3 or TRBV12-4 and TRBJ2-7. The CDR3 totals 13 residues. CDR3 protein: CASSQGGPYEQYF.

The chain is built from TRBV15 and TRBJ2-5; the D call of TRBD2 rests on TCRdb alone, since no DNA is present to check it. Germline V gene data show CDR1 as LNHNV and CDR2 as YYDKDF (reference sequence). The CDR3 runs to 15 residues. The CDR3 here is CATSRVSAGEETQYF. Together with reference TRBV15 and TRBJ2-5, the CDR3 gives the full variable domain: DAMVIQNPRYQVTQFGKPVTLSCSQTLNHNVMYWYQQKSSQAPKLLFHYYDKDFNNEADTPDNFQSRRPNTSFCFLDIRSPGLGDTAMYLCATSRVSAGEETQYFGPGTRLLVL.

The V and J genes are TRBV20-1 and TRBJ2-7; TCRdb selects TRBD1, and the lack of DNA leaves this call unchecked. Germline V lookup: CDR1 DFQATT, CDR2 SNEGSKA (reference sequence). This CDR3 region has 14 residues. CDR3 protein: CSARVPGQNYEQYF.

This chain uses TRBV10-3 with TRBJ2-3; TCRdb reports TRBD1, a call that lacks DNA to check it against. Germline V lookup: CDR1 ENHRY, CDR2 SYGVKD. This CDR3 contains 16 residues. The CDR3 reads CAISDDKGQGTDTQYF.

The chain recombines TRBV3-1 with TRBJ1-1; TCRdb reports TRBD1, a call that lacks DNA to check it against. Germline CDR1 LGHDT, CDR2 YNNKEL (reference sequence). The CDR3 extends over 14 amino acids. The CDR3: CASSQPGQLTEAFF.

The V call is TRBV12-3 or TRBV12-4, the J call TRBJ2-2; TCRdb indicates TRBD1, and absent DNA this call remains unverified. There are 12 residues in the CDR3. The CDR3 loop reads CASSFGRGSCFF.

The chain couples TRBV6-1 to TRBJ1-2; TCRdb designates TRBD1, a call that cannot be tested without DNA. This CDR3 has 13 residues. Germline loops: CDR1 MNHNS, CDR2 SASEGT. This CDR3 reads CASSAQGDYGYTF.

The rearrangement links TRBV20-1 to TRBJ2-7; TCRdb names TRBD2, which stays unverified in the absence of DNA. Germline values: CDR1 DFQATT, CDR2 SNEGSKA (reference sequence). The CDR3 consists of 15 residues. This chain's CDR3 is CSAPPPGLRFVEQYF.

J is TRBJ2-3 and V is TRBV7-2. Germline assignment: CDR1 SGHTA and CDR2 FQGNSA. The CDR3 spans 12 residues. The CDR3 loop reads CASNWGTDTQYF.

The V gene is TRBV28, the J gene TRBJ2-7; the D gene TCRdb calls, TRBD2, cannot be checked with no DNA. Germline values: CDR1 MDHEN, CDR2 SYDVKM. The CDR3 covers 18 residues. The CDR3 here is CASIEGGGNARTSYEQYF. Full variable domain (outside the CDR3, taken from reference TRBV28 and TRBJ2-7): DVKVTQSSRYLVKRTGEKVFLECVQDMDHENMFWYRQDPGLGLRLIYFSYDVKMKEKGDIPEGYSVSREKKERFSLILESASTNQTSMYLCASIEGGGNARTSYEQYFGPGTRLTVT.

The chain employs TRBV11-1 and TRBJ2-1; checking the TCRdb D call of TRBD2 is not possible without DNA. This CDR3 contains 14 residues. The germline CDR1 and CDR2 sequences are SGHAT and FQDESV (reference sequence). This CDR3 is CASSLDSAAGKQFF.